This is a list of T cell receptor beta chains from one sample in a study of monozygotic twins with cystic fibrosis. Sequencing used immunoSEQ multiplex PCR; TCRdb keeps in-frame clones, though not all of them. Here the sample spans about 35,000 clones, around 66% being singletons. The sample taken for sequencing was blood. The source is a girl aged 10 to 17 with cystic fibrosis. The CDR3 runs from the conserved cysteine through the conserved F or W. Each record gives: J gene, clone size, D gene, V gene, CDR3 protein, CDR3 DNA. A D gene is named only where the DNA matches it firmly. Expanded clones get a size class; other rows say once, few or many, or leave the size out.

J gene: TRBJ2-1
clone size: NA
D gene: NA
V gene: TRBV4-1
CDR3 protein: CASSQSVGMNEQFF
CDR3 DNA: TGCGCCAGCAGCCAATCCGTGGGGATGAATGAGCAGTTCTTC

J gene: TRBJ1-5
clone size: few
D gene: NA
V gene: TRBV6-5
CDR3 protein: CASSPWTPPYQPQHF
CDR3 DNA: TGTGCCAGCAGTCCGTGGACCCCCCCGTATCAGCCCCAGCATTTT

J gene: TRBJ2-5
clone size: NA
D gene: TRBD1
V gene: TRBV4-3
CDR3 protein: CASSQVWRTGTQETQYF
CDR3 DNA: TGCGCCAGCAGCCAAGTGTGGAGGACAGGGACGCAAGAGACCCAGTACTTC

J gene: TRBJ1-1
clone size: few
D gene: NA
V gene: TRBV6-5
CDR3 protein: CASSLGHNTEAFF
CDR3 DNA: TGTGCCAGCAGTTTAGGACACAACACTGAAGCTTTCTTT

J gene: TRBJ2-2
clone size: NA
D gene: TRBD2
V gene: TRBV7-2
CDR3 protein: CASSFSGRFTGELFF
CDR3 DNA: TGTGCCAGCAGCTTTAGCGGGAGGTTCACCGGGGAGCTGTTTTTT

J gene: TRBJ2-1
clone size: NA
D gene: NA
V gene: TRBV14
CDR3 protein: CASSQILLADEQFF
CDR3 DNA: TGTGCCAGCAGCCAAATACTACTAGCCGATGAGCAGTTCTTC

J gene: TRBJ2-7
clone size: few
D gene: NA
V gene: TRBV7-2
CDR3 protein: CASSLWSGEQYF
CDR3 DNA: TGTGCCAGCAGCTTATGGTCTGGCGAGCAGTACTTC

J gene: TRBJ2-7
clone size: NA
D gene: TRBD2
V gene: TRBV9
CDR3 protein: CASSRRPGTSSYEQYF
CDR3 DNA: TGTGCCAGCAGCAGACGACCCGGGACTAGCAGCTACGAGCAGTACTTC

J gene: TRBJ1-1
clone size: few
D gene: NA
V gene: TRBV29-1
CDR3 protein: CSVEGRQNTEAFF
CDR3 DNA: TGCAGCGTTGAGGGGCGGCAGAACACTGAAGCTTTCTTT

J gene: TRBJ2-7
clone size: NA
D gene: NA
V gene: TRBV10-3
CDR3 protein: CAIGGSDHEQYF
CDR3 DNA: TGTGCCATCGGGGGGTCGGACCACGAGCAGTACTTC

J gene: TRBJ1-1
clone size: few
D gene: TRBD1
V gene: TRBV9
CDR3 protein: CASSTGTGGVTEAFF
CDR3 DNA: TGTGCCAGCAGCACGGGGACAGGGGGCGTTACTGAAGCTTTCTTT

J gene: TRBJ2-1
clone size: NA
D gene: TRBD1
V gene: TRBV4-3
CDR3 protein: CASSHQGQGHNEQFF
CDR3 DNA: TGCGCCAGCAGCCACCAGGGACAGGGCCACAATGAGCAGTTCTTC

J gene: TRBJ2-5
clone size: NA
D gene: NA
V gene: TRBV2
CDR3 protein: CASSEAHQNQETQYF
CDR3 DNA: TGTGCCAGCAGTGAAGCGCACCAGAATCAAGAGACCCAGTACTTC

J gene: TRBJ1-1
clone size: NA
D gene: TRBD1
V gene: TRBV18
CDR3 protein: CASSPITGVGTEAFF
CDR3 DNA: TGTGCCAGCTCACCGATAACAGGGGTGGGAACTGAAGCTTTCTTT

J gene: TRBJ2-1
clone size: few
D gene: TRBD2
V gene: TRBV27
CDR3 protein: CASSLSGGVNEQFF
CDR3 DNA: TGTGCCAGCAGTTTGAGCGGGGGGGTAAATGAGCAGTTCTTC

J gene: TRBJ2-1
clone size: NA
D gene: NA
V gene: TRBV29-1
CDR3 protein: CSVIQRNEQFF
CDR3 DNA: TGCAGCGTTATACAGCGAAATGAGCAGTTCTTC

J gene: TRBJ1-5
clone size: NA
D gene: TRBD1
V gene: TRBV5-8
CDR3 protein: CASSLQGYYAQPQHF
CDR3 DNA: TGTGCCAGCAGCTTACAGGGGTACTATGCTCAGCCCCAGCATTTT

J gene: TRBJ2-1
clone size: NA
D gene: TRBD2
V gene: TRBV2
CDR3 protein: CASSEDWTSGRNYNEQFF
CDR3 DNA: TGTGCCAGCAGTGAAGACTGGACTAGCGGGAGAAACTACAATGAGCAGTTCTTC

J gene: TRBJ1-1
clone size: once
D gene: NA
V gene: TRBV6-5
CDR3 protein: CAKDRPRNTEAFF
CDR3 DNA: TGTGCGAAAGACAGGCCCAGGAACACTGAAGCTTTCTTT

J gene: TRBJ2-2
clone size: NA
D gene: NA
V gene: TRBV27
CDR3 protein: CASSTSRGSSNTGELFF
CDR3 DNA: TGTGCCAGCAGTACATCGCGGGGCAGTTCGAACACCGGGGAGCTGTTTTTT

J gene: TRBJ1-5
clone size: NA
D gene: NA
V gene: TRBV30
CDR3 protein: CAWSVQGVGKPQHF
CDR3 DNA: TGTGCCTGGAGCGTACAGGGTGTTGGAAAGCCCCAGCATTTT

J gene: TRBJ1-2
clone size: NA
D gene: NA
V gene: TRBV6-5
CDR3 protein: CASSYLRRASNYGYTF
CDR3 DNA: TGTGCCAGCAGTTACCTGCGCAGGGCATCGAACTATGGCTACACCTTC

J gene: TRBJ1-1
clone size: NA
D gene: NA
V gene: TRBV4-3
CDR3 protein: CASSLRTGVMNTEAFF
CDR3 DNA: TGCGCCAGCAGCCTGAGGACCGGAGTCATGAACACTGAAGCTTTCTTT

J gene: TRBJ2-7
clone size: NA
D gene: NA
V gene: TRBV14
CDR3 protein: CASSQRLSGGEQYF
CDR3 DNA: TGTGCCAGCAGCCAAAGATTGTCGGGTGGAGAGCAGTACTTC

J gene: TRBJ2-7
clone size: NA
D gene: TRBD1
V gene: TRBV7-2
CDR3 protein: CASSYGQDYEQYF
CDR3 DNA: TGTGCCAGCAGCTACGGACAGGACTACGAGCAGTACTTC

J gene: TRBJ2-3
clone size: few
D gene: NA
V gene: TRBV27
CDR3 protein: CASSFGGPRGTQYF
CDR3 DNA: TGTGCCAGCAGTTTCGGGGGTCCCCGAGGTACGCAGTATTTT

J gene: TRBJ2-3
clone size: NA
D gene: NA
V gene: TRBV7-9
CDR3 protein: CASSSPLFADRTSTDTQYF
CDR3 DNA: TGTGCCAGCAGCTCCCCGCTGTTCGCCGACAGGACTAGCACAGATACGCAGTATTTT

J gene: TRBJ1-1
clone size: NA
D gene: NA
V gene: TRBV5-1
CDR3 protein: CASSILRGDTEAFF
CDR3 DNA: TGCGCCAGCAGCATCCTCCGGGGAGACACTGAAGCTTTCTTT

J gene: TRBJ2-4
clone size: few
D gene: NA
V gene: TRBV9
CDR3 protein: CASSATQNIQYF
CDR3 DNA: TGTGCCAGCAGCGCAACTCAAAACATTCAGTACTTC

J gene: TRBJ1-4
clone size: few
D gene: TRBD1
V gene: TRBV2
CDR3 protein: CASSNTGEVEKLFF
CDR3 DNA: TGTGCCAGCAGTAACACAGGGGAAGTGGAAAAACTGTTTTTT

J gene: TRBJ1-2
clone size: NA
D gene: TRBD1
V gene: TRBV6-6
CDR3 protein: CASSFGTANYGYTF
CDR3 DNA: TGTGCCAGCAGTTTTGGGACAGCTAACTATGGCTACACCTTC

J gene: TRBJ1-2
clone size: NA
D gene: TRBD1
V gene: TRBV7-9
CDR3 protein: CASSPRGGRERPRYGYTF
CDR3 DNA: TGTGCCAGCAGCCCTAGAGGGGGCCGTGAACGCCCGCGCTATGGCTACACCTTC

J gene: TRBJ2-5
clone size: NA
D gene: TRBD2
V gene: TRBV18
CDR3 protein: CASSPLAGVMETQYF
CDR3 DNA: TGTGCCAGCTCACCACTGGCGGGAGTGATGGAGACCCAGTACTTC

J gene: TRBJ2-1
clone size: NA
D gene: NA
V gene: TRBV18
CDR3 protein: CASSPPRENEQFF
CDR3 DNA: TGTGCCAGCTCACCACCTAGGGAAAACGAGCAGTTCTTC

J gene: TRBJ2-2
clone size: once
D gene: TRBD2
V gene: TRBV7-6
CDR3 protein: CASSQGLATNTGELFF
CDR3 DNA: TGTGCCAGCAGCCAGGGACTAGCCACGAACACCGGGGAGCTGTTTTTT

J gene: TRBJ2-5
clone size: NA
D gene: TRBD1
V gene: TRBV5-1
CDR3 protein: CASSPKGTGRALETQYF
CDR3 DNA: TGCGCCAGCAGCCCCAAGGGGACAGGGCGCGCCCTAGAGACCCAGTACTTC

J gene: TRBJ1-1
clone size: once
D gene: NA
V gene: TRBV5-1
CDR3 protein: CASSLVYGGNTEAFF
CDR3 DNA: TGCGCCAGCAGCTTGGTTTATGGGGGCAACACTGAAGCTTTCTTT

J gene: TRBJ2-5
clone size: NA
D gene: NA
V gene: TRBV25-1
CDR3 protein: CASMEETQYF
CDR3 DNA: TGTGCCAGCATGGAGGAGACCCAGTACTTC

J gene: TRBJ1-5
clone size: NA
D gene: NA
V gene: TRBV12-5
CDR3 protein: CASGLETGSPQHF
CDR3 DNA: TGTGCTAGTGGTCTCGAAACAGGGTCTCCCCAGCATTTT

J gene: TRBJ1-5
clone size: NA
D gene: NA
V gene: TRBV4-2
CDR3 protein: CASSQDGPRGGGKTNQPQHF
CDR3 DNA: TGTGCCAGCAGCCAAGATGGACCTCGAGGTGGGGGGAAAACCAATCAGCCCCAGCATTTT

J gene: TRBJ2-7
clone size: NA
D gene: TRBD2
V gene: TRBV6-5
CDR3 protein: CASSYSAGGSYEQYF
CDR3 DNA: TGTGCCAGCAGTTACAGTGCGGGAGGGTCCTACGAGCAGTACTTC

J gene: TRBJ2-2
clone size: NA
D gene: NA
V gene: TRBV5-1
CDR3 protein: CASSSTIPNTGELFF
CDR3 DNA: TGCGCCAGCAGCTCGACCATCCCGAACACCGGGGAGCTGTTTTTT

J gene: TRBJ1-2
clone size: NA
D gene: NA
V gene: TRBV2
CDR3 protein: CASSAFGAPNYGYTF
CDR3 DNA: TGTGCCAGCAGTGCCTTTGGGGCCCCTAACTATGGCTACACCTTC